These 24 T cell receptor beta chains were all obtained from the same sample, sequenced in a study of shared clonotypes between healthy human individuals. Data came from immunoSEQ multiplex PCR; TCRdb stores just in-frame clones and leaves some out. The repertoire holds approximately 710,000 clones, with around 90% as singletons. Sequencing used memory CD8+ T cells from PBMCs. The subset here: CD45RO+ cells pooled with CCR7-negative TemRA cells. The source is a man aged 18 to 30 in good health. Some clones in this sample may be carry-over from other donors' samples.

The chain has TRBV7-9 and TRBJ2-2, with 9 bases identical to TRBD1. From germline, CDR1 is SEHNR and CDR2 FQNEAQ (reference sequence). The CDR3 spans 15 residues. V trimming: 5 bases; J trimming: 6 bases; junction bases outside the gene matches: 7. The CDR3 DNA follows: TGTGCCAGCAGCCCTCGGGACAGGGACCCCGGGGAGCTGTTTTTT. It specifies CASSPRDRDPGELFF.

The CDR3 nucleotides read TGTGCCAGCAGCTTTGGACTAGTTCAGTACTTC. Encoded protein: CASSFGLVQYF. The chain uses TRBV7-9 and TRBJ2-7; 7 bases map to TRBD2. This CDR3 is 11 amino acids long. The junction had 3 bases not matched to a gene; V was cut back by 3 bases and J by 10 bases. Germline loops: CDR1 SEHNR, CDR2 FQNEAQ (reference sequence). Supplemented by reference TRBV7-9 and TRBJ2-7, the full variable domain reads DTGVSQNPRHKITKRGQNVTFRCDPISEHNRLYWYRQTLGQGPEFLTYFQNEAQLEKSRLLSDRFSAERPKGSFSTLEIQRTEQGDSAMYLCASSFGLVQYFGPGTRLTVT.

The V call is TRBV19, the J call TRBJ2-7; tentatively, D is TRBD1 (5 bases). Looked up from germline, CDR1 is LNHDA and CDR2 is SQIVND (reference sequence). The V end lost 3 bases, the J end lost 4 bases, and 13 bases lay between the germline ends. This CDR3 is 14 amino acids long. CDR3 DNA: TGTGCCAGTAGTATGACGTGGGGCGGATACGAGCAGTACTTC. Translating gives CASSMTWGGYEQYF.

V and J are TRBV4-1 and TRBJ2-7; D may be TRBD1 or TRBD2 (5 bases each). CDR3 size: 15 residues. Germline lookup yields CDR1 MGHRA and CDR2 YSYEKL. V lost 4 bases and J lost 2, with 15 bases in between. The CDR3 nucleotides are TGCGCCAGCAGCCCGTCCGGGACGGATACCTACGAGCAGTACTTC. Translation: CASSPSGTDTYEQYF.

The chain combines TRBV7-9 with TRBJ1-1; D is possibly TRBD1 (5 bases). CDR1 is SEHNR and CDR2 is FQNEAQ in the germline V gene (reference sequence). Trimming removed 6 bases at V and 1 base at J, with 15 bases between. There are 15 residues in the CDR3. The chain's CDR3 is CASRNRGAANTEAFF. The CDR3 coding sequence is TGTGCCAGCAGAAATAGAGGGGCAGCGAACACTGAAGCTTTCTTT.

The V gene is TRBV28, the J gene TRBJ2-7; possibly TRBD2 for D (5 bases). The CDR3 runs 14 residues. The V and J ends lost 3 bases and 1 base respectively, with 10 bases between them. Germline V CDR1 and CDR2: MDHEN, SYDVKM. CDR3 protein: CASSFSTGSYEQYF. CDR3 DNA: TGTGCCAGCAGTTTCTCCACGGGATCCTACGAGCAGTACTTC.

In nucleotides, the CDR3 is TGTGCCAGCAGTTTAAGGGGCGTCGGCGGGAGGGCCTTGTACGAGCAGTACTTC. Its translation: CASSLRGVGGRALYEQYF. This rearrangement joins TRBV27 to TRBJ2-7; TRBD2 aligns across 9 bases. The CDR3 length is 18 residues. The germline V gene encodes CDR1 MNHEY and CDR2 SMNVEV (reference sequence). The junction had 15 bases not matched to a gene; V was cut back by 2 bases and J by 4 bases.

This clone was picked up a small number of times. The rearrangement uses TRBV7-9 and TRBJ1-1, with 7 bases aligning to TRBD1. The CDR3 sequence is 14 residues long. In germline, CDR1 is SEHNR, CDR2 FQNEAQ (reference sequence). Trimming took 5 bases from V and 1 from J; bases not matched to a gene: 4. CDR3 protein: CASSHDRANTEAFF. Here the CDR3 DNA reads TGTGCCAGCAGCCACGACAGGGCGAACACTGAAGCTTTCTTT.

The chain links TRBV7-9 to TRBJ2-2, with D possibly TRBD1 on 5 matching bases. Trimming stripped 4 bases from V and 5 bases from J, with 17 bases between. Germline CDR1 reads SEHNR; CDR2 reads FQNEAQ (reference sequence). This CDR3 spans 16 amino acids. The CDR3 protein is CASSWRKGLPTGELFF. The CDR3 bases are TGTGCCAGCAGCTGGCGGAAGGGGTTACCTACCGGGGAGCTGTTTTTT.

The chain carries TRBV19 and TRBJ1-5; possibly TRBD1 for D (5 bases). CDR1 is LNHDA and CDR2 is SQIVND in the germline V gene (reference sequence). CDR3 length: 18 amino acids. Deletions cut 1 base from V and 2 bases from J, with 18 bases between. The CDR3 sequence is CASSIGGVGWGGNQPQHF. As DNA, the CDR3 is TGTGCCAGTAGTATAGGCGGGGTCGGGTGGGGCGGCAATCAGCCCCAGCATTTT.

The CDR3 loop reads CASSPRLAGKSTDTQYF. In DNA, the CDR3 is TGTGCCAGCAGTCCGCGACTAGCGGGGAAAAGCACAGATACGCAGTATTTT. V is TRBV27 and J is TRBJ2-3, with 11 bases matching TRBD2. CDR1 is MNHEY and CDR2 is SMNVEV in the germline V gene (reference sequence). The V segment lost 5 bases and the J segment 0 bases; nucleotides outside the gene matches: 7. This CDR3 has 17 residues.

The CDR3 loop reads CASSLWGASGNEQYF. The CDR3 bases are TGTGCCAGCAGCTTATGGGGGGCTAGCGGGAACGAGCAGTACTTC. The chain combines TRBV7-2 with TRBJ2-7, with 9 bases matching TRBD2. Trimming took 2 bases from V and 5 from J; bases not matched to a gene: 7. Germline V gene lookup returns CDR1 SGHTA and CDR2 FQGNSA. This CDR3 is 15 amino acids long.

The table lists this clone with a count of one. V usage is TRBV13 and J usage is TRBJ2-3; 9 nucleotides agree with TRBD2. The CDR3 extends over 15 amino acids. Trimming took 4 bases from V and 3 from J; bases not matched to a gene: 5. Germline lookup yields CDR1 PRHDT and CDR2 FYEKMQ (reference sequence). In DNA, the CDR3 is TGTGCCAGCAGCTGGCTAGCGGGGCTGACAGATACGCAGTATTTT. Amino acid sequence: CASSWLAGLTDTQYF.

The chain is built from TRBV5-6 and TRBJ1-2; D call uncertain. V was cut by 2 bases and J by 5 bases, with 13 bases left in between. The CDR3 spans 14 residues. From germline, CDR1 is SGHDT and CDR2 YYEEEE. The CDR3 sequence: CASSFWRRRYGYTF. CDR3 DNA sequence: TGTGCCAGCAGCTTCTGGAGGAGGAGGTATGGCTACACCTTC.

This rearrangement joins TRBV19 to TRBJ2-7; possible D gene TRBD2, 6 bases. CDR1 and CDR2 (germline): LNHDA, SQIVND (reference sequence). With 3 bases removed from V and 2 bases from J, the gap between germline ends came to 23 bases. This CDR3 is 18 amino acids long. DNA for the CDR3: TGTGCCAGTAGTATGTTGGTCGGGGGAGAGGGGCCGACCTACGAGCAGTACTTC. Translated, it gives CASSMLVGGEGPTYEQYF.

The chain links TRBV27 to TRBJ2-5; 12 nucleotides agree with TRBD1. Germline V gene lookup returns CDR1 MNHEY and CDR2 SMNVEV (reference sequence). The CDR3 extends over 16 amino acids. Trimming cost V 2 bases and J 5 bases; bases outside gene matches: 6. The CDR3 is CASSLGTGGAGETQYF. The CDR3 region has the DNA TGTGCCAGCAGTTTAGGGACAGGGGGCGCGGGGGAGACCCAGTACTTC.

This chain links TRBV29-1 with TRBJ2-7; TRBD1 aligns across 8 bases. Germline V CDR1 and CDR2: SQVTM, ANQGSEA. V lost 3 bases, J lost 2 bases, and 12 bases stayed unmatched. CDR3 length: 16 amino acids. The DNA of the CDR3 is TGCAGCGTTGAGGGATCTTCGGACAGGGCGACCTACGAGCAGTACTTC. Encoded protein: CSVEGSSDRATYEQYF.

The rearrangement uses TRBV28 and TRBJ2-7; 12 bases line up with TRBD2. The J segment lost 4 bases and the V segment lost 7 bases, leaving 5 bases of the junction unmatched. The CDR3 is 14 amino acids. CDR1 is MDHEN and CDR2 is SYDVKM in the germline V gene. The CDR3 region is CASTWTSGTYEQYF. The CDR3 nucleotides are TGTGCCAGCACCTGGACTAGCGGGACATACGAGCAGTACTTC. Using reference TRBV28 and TRBJ2-7 for the parts outside the CDR3, the full variable domain is DVKVTQSSRYLVKRTGEKVFLECVQDMDHENMFWYRQDPGLGLRLIYFSYDVKMKEKGDIPEGYSVSREKKERFSLILESASTNQTSMYLCASTWTSGTYEQYFGPGTRLTVT.

This clone was observed a single time. The chain employs TRBV7-9 and TRBJ1-4; weak D call: TRBD1 (5 bases). CDR1 SEHNR and CDR2 FQNEAQ come from the germline V gene (reference sequence). V lost 5 bases, J lost 3 bases, and 13 bases lay in between. CDR3 length: 15 amino acids. Written as DNA, the CDR3 is TGTGCCAGCAGCCGGCTGGGGGTTGCTAATGAAAAACTGTTTTTT. This sequence encodes CASSRLGVANEKLFF.

This clone came up a few times. V usage is TRBV29-1 and J usage is TRBJ1-2; possible D gene TRBD1, 5 bases. The CDR3 extends over 11 amino acids. The ends were cut back, 7 bases at V and 9 bases at J, with 15 bases in the middle. Germline-derived CDR1 and CDR2 are SQVTM and ANQGSEA. CDR3 bases: TGCAGCGGACTGGCGGTGGGGCGCTACACCTTC. Translated, it gives CSGLAVGRYTF.

This clone is a singleton in its sample. The gene calls are TRBV4-3 and TRBJ1-5, with unresolved D. The CDR3 is 14 amino acids. V was cut by 1 base and J by 4 bases, with 8 bases left in between. Germline V gene lookup returns CDR1 LGHNA and CDR2 YSLEER. The CDR3 DNA sequence: TGCGCCAGCAGCCAAGTGTGGGGTAATCAGCCCCAGCATTTT. This sequence encodes CASSQVWGNQPQHF.

The chain has TRBV18 and TRBJ2-1, with D maybe TRBD2 (5 bases). Per the germline V gene, CDR1 is KGHSH and CDR2 is LQKENI. This CDR3 is built from 18 residues. The germline V and J ends were trimmed by 4 bases and 0 bases, with 19 bases remaining between them. CDR3: CASSQSSSSSSSYNEQFF. CDR3 DNA: TGTGCCAGCTCACAAAGTAGCTCTAGCTCCAGCTCCTACAATGAGCAGTTCTTC.

The J gene is TRBJ2-6, the V gene TRBV28; no firm D call. This CDR3 comprises 17 residues. Trimming took 3 bases from V and 0 from J, leaving 12 bases between them. Per germline, CDR1 MDHEN and CDR2 SYDVKM. As DNA, the CDR3 is TGTGCCAGCAGTTTCTTAACAGATTTCTCTGGGGCCAACGTCCTGACTTTC. As protein: CASSFLTDFSGANVLTF.

In nucleotides, the CDR3 is TGTGCCAGCAGCTTGGACGCCGGGCCCGGCGGGGAGACCCAGTACTTC. Protein sequence: CASSLDAGPGGETQYF. The rearrangement uses TRBV5-6 and TRBJ2-5, with TRBD2 as a possible D gene (5 bases). V lost 0 bases, J lost 5 bases, and 17 bases lay in between. Germline loops: CDR1 SGHDT, CDR2 YYEEEE. This CDR3 comprises 16 residues.